The 28 T cell receptor beta chains below all came from one sample that was sequenced in a study of blood T cell repertoires in COVID-19. The assay was immunoSEQ multiplex PCR, and TCRdb's table has in-frame clones only and misses some. The table shows roughly 97,000 clones, with 80% to 90% occurring only once. Material: peripheral blood. These receptors originate from a man in his sixties with acute or convalescent COVID-19.

The chain is built from TRBV3-1 (or the pseudogene TRBV3-2) and TRBJ2-7; 10 nucleotides agree with TRBD1. CDR1 is LGHDT, CDR2 YNNKEL, per germline (reference sequence). CDR3 length: 15 amino acids. The junction had 7 bases not matched to a gene; V was cut back by 5 bases and J by 3 bases. The CDR3, as DNA: TGTGCCAGCAGCACCACGACAGGGGGCATCTACGAGCAGTACTTC. Its protein is CASSTTTGGIYEQYF.

This clone showed up just a few times. This sequence joins TRBV19 and TRBJ1-1; maybe TRBD1 (5 bases). CDR3 length: 16 residues. V lost 7 bases and J 2 bases, leaving 20 bases between the germline ends. From germline, CDR1 is LNHDA and CDR2 SQIVND (reference sequence). The CDR3 region is CASTPPGRLVNTEAFF. The CDR3 region has the DNA TGTGCCAGTACCCCGCCAGGGCGCCTAGTTAACACTGAAGCTTTCTTT.

The J gene is TRBJ2-6, the V gene TRBV6-5, with D perhaps matching TRBD1 (5 bases). Germline values: CDR1 MNHEY, CDR2 SVGAGI. With 5 bases removed from V and 1 base from J, the gap between germline ends came to 6 bases. The CDR3 length is 14 residues. The CDR3 bases are TGTGCCAGCAGTCAGGGTTCTGGGGCCAACGTCCTGACTTTC. Its protein product is CASSQGSGANVLTF.

This chain links TRBV27 with TRBJ2-7, with 9 bases matching TRBD1. The CDR3 runs 15 residues. V trimming: 2 bases; J trimming: 5 bases; junction bases outside the gene matches: 7. Germline-derived CDR1 and CDR2 are MNHEY and SMNVEV (reference sequence). CDR3 sequence (DNA): TGTGCCAGCAGTTTAGGCGGGACAGGGACGCACGAGCAGTACTTC. Translated: CASSLGGTGTHEQYF.

The chain uses TRBV27 and TRBJ2-2, with D possibly being TRBD2 (6 bases). Trimming shortened V by 6 bases and J by 5 bases, and 13 bases separated the two germline ends. The CDR3 has 14 amino acids. From germline, CDR1 is MNHEY and CDR2 SMNVEV (reference sequence). The CDR3 DNA sequence: TGTGCCAGCAGCCTTGAACGGGGGACCGGGGAGCTGTTTTTT. Its protein product is CASSLERGTGELFF.

The CDR3 here is CSVEDLPGQTYGYTF. CDR3 coding DNA: TGCAGCGTTGAAGATCTCCCGGGACAGACCTATGGCTACACCTTC. This chain joins TRBV29-1 and TRBJ1-2, with TRBD1 matching over 7 bases. Germline V gene sequence: CDR1 SQVTM, CDR2 ANQGSEA. The length of the CDR3 is 15 residues. V lost 0 bases, J lost 4 bases, and 8 bases stayed unmatched.

V and J are TRBV7-3 and TRBJ1-1, with D hard to call. There are 16 residues in the CDR3. The V end was cut by 1 base, the J end by 3 bases, with 15 bases between. The germline gives CDR1 SGHTA, CDR2 FQGTGA. The CDR3 region is CASSLMVAATDTEAFF. CDR3 in DNA: TGTGCCAGCAGCTTAATGGTCGCGGCTACGGACACTGAAGCTTTCTTT. Filled out from reference TRBV7-3 and TRBJ1-1, the complete variable domain reads GAGVSQTPSNKVTEKGKYVELRCDPISGHTALYWYRQSLGQGPEFLIYFQGTGAADDSGLPNDRFFAVRPEGSVSTLKIQRTERGDSAVYLCASSLMVAATDTEAFFGQGTRLTVV.

The chain employs TRBV3-1 (or the pseudogene TRBV3-2) and TRBJ1-1; 7 bases are shared with TRBD1. Germline-derived CDR1 and CDR2 are LGHDT and YNNKEL (reference sequence). Trimming took 1 base from V and 5 from J; bases not matched to a gene: 4. This CDR3 contains 14 residues. CDR3 residues: CASSQGRGLTEAFF. The CDR3, as DNA: TGTGCCAGCAGCCAAGGCAGGGGGTTGACTGAAGCTTTCTTT.

The chain couples TRBV7-6 to TRBJ1-6, with D possibly matching TRBD1 (5 bases). V lost 2 bases and J 8 bases, leaving 16 bases between the germline ends. CDR1 is SGHVS, CDR2 FNYEAQ, per germline. The CDR3 extends over 16 amino acids. The CDR3 sequence: CASSLNVGGRDSPLHF. CDR3 nucleotide sequence: TGTGCCAGCAGCTTAAATGTGGGGGGACGAGATTCACCCCTCCACTTT.

The chain links TRBV5-1 to TRBJ2-1, with a tentative D call TRBD2 (5 bases). Germline V gene data show CDR1 as SGHRS and CDR2 as YFSETQ. This CDR3 region has 15 residues. V gave up 2 bases and J gave up 0 bases, with 9 bases separating them. CDR3 loop: CASSFYSGSYNEQFF. CDR3 nucleotide sequence: TGCGCCAGCAGCTTTTACAGCGGCTCCTACAATGAGCAGTTCTTC.

The chain joins TRBV15 to TRBJ1-1; tentatively, D is TRBD1 (6 bases). V lost 0 bases, J lost 11 bases, and 13 bases lay in between. Germline CDR1 is LNHNV and CDR2 is YYDKDF (reference sequence). The CDR3 has 13 amino acids. CDR3 sequence: CATSRDEGGWAFF. In DNA form, the CDR3 reads TGTGCCACCAGCAGAGACGAAGGGGGTTGGGCTTTCTTT.

V gene TRBV11-3 combines with J gene TRBJ2-7; 13 bases agree with TRBD2. CDR1 and CDR2 from the germline V gene are SGHNT and YENEEA. V shed 2 bases, J shed 10 bases, and the junction held 5 bases outside the gene matches. CDR3 length: 14 amino acids. CDR3 sequence reads: CASSLPGLAGSQYF. The CDR3 coding sequence is TGTGCCAGCAGCTTACCGGGACTAGCGGGGAGTCAGTACTTC.

The V gene is TRBV5-1, the J gene TRBJ2-5, with D possibly TRBD2 on 6 matching bases. CDR3 length: 14 amino acids. The germline V and J ends were trimmed by 2 bases and 5 bases, with 13 bases remaining between them. Germline CDR1 is SGHRS and CDR2 is YFSETQ. The CDR3 loop is CASSFGGRGETQYF. The CDR3 nucleotides are TGCGCCAGCAGCTTCGGAGGGAGAGGCGAGACCCAGTACTTC.

This clone was detected many times. J is TRBJ2-7 and V is TRBV28; 9 bases map to TRBD2. Germline CDR1 MDHEN, CDR2 SYDVKM. The CDR3 runs 14 residues. V gave up 5 bases and J gave up 4 bases; unmatched junction bases: 6. DNA of the CDR3: TGTGCCAGCAGTCATAGCGGGAGAGATTACGAGCAGTACTTC. This sequence encodes CASSHSGRDYEQYF. The entire variable domain, with the rest obtained from reference TRBV28 and TRBJ2-7, is as follows: DVKVTQSSRYLVKRTGEKVFLECVQDMDHENMFWYRQDPGLGLRLIYFSYDVKMKEKGDIPEGYSVSREKKERFSLILESASTNQTSMYLCASSHSGRDYEQYFGPGTRLTVT.

The chain couples TRBV9 to TRBJ1-2; 7 bases match TRBD1. Germline loops: CDR1 SGDLS, CDR2 YYNGEE. V gave up 4 bases and J gave up 2 bases; unmatched junction bases: 5. This CDR3 region has 14 residues. The DNA for the CDR3 is TGTGCCAGCAGCATCGAGACAGGGAACTATGGCTACACCTTC. It yields the protein CASSIETGNYGYTF.

The J gene is TRBJ2-6, the V gene TRBV4-1; 7 bases agree with TRBD1. CDR3 length equals 17 residues. Per the germline V gene, CDR1 is MGHRA and CDR2 is YSYEKL. Losses at the gene ends were 1 base for V and 4 bases for J; bases not matched to a gene: 7. The CDR3 loop reads CASSQGTGNLGANVLTF. Written as DNA, the CDR3 is TGCGCCAGCAGCCAAGGGACAGGAAATCTCGGGGCCAACGTCCTGACTTTC.

The chain carries TRBV30 and TRBJ2-5, with D tentatively TRBD2 (7 bases). The CDR3 consists of 14 residues. V was trimmed by 0 bases and J by 5 bases, leaving 13 bases between them. CDR1 is GTSNPN and CDR2 is SVGIG in the germline V gene (reference sequence). CDR3 in DNA: TGTGCCTGGAGTGTAGGGGGGGCCGGGGAGACCCAGTACTTC. It codes for CAWSVGGAGETQYF.

The chain has TRBV18 and TRBJ2-6, with a possible D match to TRBD2 (6 bases). Per germline, CDR1 KGHSH and CDR2 LQKENI. The CDR3 length is 15 residues. Between the trimmed V and J ends, which lost 2 bases and 3 bases, there was a span of 8 bases. The CDR3 is CASSPGGFGANVLTF. CDR3 sequence (DNA): TGTGCCAGCTCACCAGGGGGGTTTGGGGCCAACGTCCTGACTTTC. The entire variable domain, with the rest obtained from reference TRBV18 and TRBJ2-6, is as follows: NAGVMQNPRHLVRRRGQEARLRCSPMKGHSHVYWYRQLPEEGLKFMVYLQKENIIDESGMPKERFSAEFPKEGPSILRIQQVVRGDSAAYFCASSPGGFGANVLTFGAGSRLTVL.

The chain has TRBV6-5 and TRBJ1-6; D might be TRBD1 (6 bases). Germline lookup yields CDR1 MNHEY and CDR2 SVGAGI. The CDR3 consists of 12 residues. V was trimmed by 8 bases and J by 7 bases, leaving 9 bases between them. CDR3 sequence (DNA): TGTGCCAGCTACACAGGGAATTCACCCCTCCACTTT. This codes for CASYTGNSPLHF.

This clone was seen once. This chain connects TRBV9 to TRBJ2-6, with unresolved D. CDR3 length: 16 residues. From germline, CDR1 is SGDLS and CDR2 YYNGEE. The V gene lost 1 base and the J gene lost 0 bases, with 8 bases spanning the gap. CDR3 sequence reads: CASSVSQDSGANVLTF. In nucleotides, the CDR3 is TGTGCCAGCAGCGTATCGCAGGACTCTGGGGCCAACGTCCTGACTTTC. The whole variable domain, remainder taken from reference TRBV9 and TRBJ2-6, is DSGVTQTPKHLITATGQRVTLRCSPRSGDLSVYWYQQSLDQGLQFLIQYYNGEERAKGNILERFSAQQFPDLHSELNLSSLELGDSALYFCASSVSQDSGANVLTFGAGSRLTVL.

The chain combines TRBV28 with TRBJ1-5; 7 bases match TRBD1. V shed 3 bases and J 5 bases; nucleotides not matched to a gene: 4. This CDR3 is 14 amino acids long. CDR1 MDHEN and CDR2 SYDVKM come from the germline V gene. The CDR3 nucleotides read TGTGCCAGCAGTTTTCGACAGGGACATCAGCCCCAGCATTTT. As protein: CASSFRQGHQPQHF.

The chain has TRBV5-4 and TRBJ1-1, with 8 bases fitting TRBD1. CDR1 and CDR2 (germline): SGHNT, YYREEE (reference sequence). After removal of 0 bases from V and 2 bases from J, the junction contained 6 bases not matched to a gene. The CDR3 is 16 residues long. CDR3: CASSLAGRGLNTEAFF. DNA of the CDR3: TGTGCCAGCAGCTTGGCCGGCAGGGGGCTTAACACTGAAGCTTTCTTT.

The gene calls are TRBV29-1 and TRBJ2-7; 7 bases match TRBD2. Per the germline V gene, CDR1 is SQVTM and CDR2 is ANQGSEA. There are 11 residues in the CDR3. J was trimmed by 3 bases and V by 5 bases; bases with no gene match: 1. In nucleotides, the CDR3 is TGCAGCGTTCGGGAGGACTACGAGCAGTACTTC. Translation: CSVREDYEQYF.

Here the CDR3 reads CASSPREGLLETQYF. DNA of the CDR3: TGTGCCAGCAGCCCCCGGGAGGGCCTTTTGGAGACCCAGTACTTC. V gene TRBV5-8 combines with J gene TRBJ2-5; 8 positions agree with TRBD2. J gave up 5 bases and V 4 bases, and 10 bases lay outside the gene matches. Germline V gene data show CDR1 as SGHTS and CDR2 as YDEGEE. This CDR3 contains 15 residues.

This clone was found a few times. The genes are TRBV19 and TRBJ1-6; TRBD1 matches 7 bases. The length of the CDR3 is 16 residues. Losses at the gene ends were 4 bases for V and 5 bases for J; bases not matched to a gene: 8. CDR1 is LNHDA, CDR2 SQIVND, per germline (reference sequence). CDR3 bases: TGTGCCAGTAGTAGTAGGCGGACAGGAGATAATTCACCCCTCCACTTT. Translating it yields CASSSRRTGDNSPLHF.

Only a few counts were recorded for this clone. The V gene is TRBV7-2, the J gene TRBJ1-1, with a tentative D call TRBD1 (5 bases). This CDR3 is built from 15 residues. Trimming removed 2 bases from V and 1 base from J, with 11 bases in between. Per the germline V gene, CDR1 is SGHTA and CDR2 is FQGNSA. CDR3 sequence: CASSLQGSGNTEAFF. The CDR3 DNA is TGTGCCAGCAGCTTACAGGGTTCTGGGAACACTGAAGCTTTCTTT.

The V call is TRBV19, the J call TRBJ2-1; weak D call: TRBD2 (5 bases). The CDR3 contains 12 residues. Between the trimmed V and J ends, which lost 5 bases and 8 bases, there was a span of 10 bases. Germline loops: CDR1 LNHDA, CDR2 SQIVND (reference sequence). The CDR3 region has the DNA TGTGCCAGTAGTGCTAGCAAAGATGAGCAGTTCTTC. This gives the protein CASSASKDEQFF.

The V and J genes are TRBV2 and TRBJ2-3; TRBD2 matches at 12 bases. V trimming: 4 bases; J trimming: 3 bases; junction bases outside the gene matches: 8. Germline V lookup: CDR1 SNHLY, CDR2 FYNNEI. The CDR3 spans 17 residues. The CDR3 coding sequence is TGTGCCAGCAGTGGATCGACTAGCGGGAGTATGACAGATACGCAGTATTTT. This sequence encodes CASSGSTSGSMTDTQYF. Combining the CDR3 with reference TRBV2 and TRBJ2-3 gives the whole variable domain EPEVTQTPSHQVTQMGQEVILRCVPISNHLYFYWYRQILGQKVEFLVSFYNNEISEKSEIFDDQFSVERPDGSNFTLKIRSTKLEDSAMYFCASSGSTSGSMTDTQYFGPGTRLTVL.